Presented here are 8 T cell receptor beta chains from one specimen sequenced in a study of CD8 T cells in Susac syndrome. A quantity of 0.5 to 1 ug RNA underwent reverse transcription using random hexamers. TCRdb independently ran MiXCR on the immunoSEQ multiplex PCR reads; one entry per CDR3 protein. The sample contains some 200,000 distinct CDR3 sequences, 90% to 95% of which appear only once. The sequenced material came from CD4+ T cells from PBMCs. These receptors were taken from a human donor with Susac syndrome.

The chain combines TRBV3-1 with TRBJ1-1, with D possibly being TRBD1 (6 bases). There are 13 residues in the CDR3. The germline V and J ends were trimmed by 1 base and 5 bases, with 8 bases remaining between them. Germline V lookup: CDR1 LGHDT, CDR2 YNNKEL (reference sequence). The CDR3 DNA reads TGTGCCAGCAGCCAAGGAAGGGGGACTGAAGCTTTCTTT. This translates into CASSQGRGTEAFF.

This clonotype occurred a few times. This chain uses TRBV19 with TRBJ2-7; 12 positions agree with TRBD2. The CDR3 extends over 14 amino acids. V lost 5 bases, J lost 2 bases, and 1 base stayed unmatched. Germline CDR1 and CDR2: LNHDA and SQIVND (reference sequence). The CDR3 protein is CASSRTSGAYEQYF. In DNA, the CDR3 is TGTGCCAGTAGTCGGACTAGCGGGGCCTACGAGCAGTACTTC.

J is TRBJ1-5 and V is TRBV18; D not certain. This CDR3 comprises 14 residues. CDR1 is KGHSH and CDR2 is LQKENI in the germline V gene. V shed 3 bases and J shed 1 base, with 7 bases lying between them. This CDR3 reads CASSPDQSNQPQHF. For the CDR3, the DNA is TGTGCCAGCTCACCCGACCAGAGCAATCAGCCCCAGCATTTT. Looking up the rest from reference TRBV18 and TRBJ1-5 gives the full variable domain: NAGVMQNPRHLVRRRGQEARLRCSPMKGHSHVYWYRQLPEEGLKFMVYLQKENIIDESGMPKERFSAEFPKEGPSILRIQQVVRGDSAAYFCASSPDQSNQPQHFGDGTRLSIL.

J is TRBJ2-4 and V is TRBV18; no firm D call. The V end lost 1 base, the J end lost 0 bases, and 4 bases lay between the germline ends. The CDR3 is made up of 14 amino acids. Germline V gene lookup returns CDR1 KGHSH and CDR2 LQKENI. The CDR3: CASSPQLAKNIQYF. DNA of the CDR3: TGTGCCAGCTCACCACAGTTAGCCAAAAACATTCAGTACTTC.

J is TRBJ2-3 and V is TRBV15; 7 bases are shared with TRBD2. Trimming took 5 bases from V and 3 from J; bases not matched to a gene: 17. CDR3 size: 18 residues. Per germline, CDR1 LNHNV and CDR2 YYDKDF (reference sequence). The CDR3 reads CATSGGGGGPLVTDTQYF. CDR3 sequence (DNA): TGTGCCACCAGCGGCGGCGGGGGAGGGCCGTTAGTTACAGATACGCAGTATTTT.

V is TRBV5-1 and J is TRBJ2-5, with 8 positions matching TRBD2. V shed 4 bases and J 2 bases; nucleotides not matched to a gene: 4. CDR1 SGHRS and CDR2 YFSETQ come from the germline V gene. The CDR3 totals 14 residues. CDR3 region: CASSRLASQETQYF. As DNA, the CDR3 is TGCGCCAGCAGCCGACTAGCGAGTCAAGAGACCCAGTACTTC.

The rearrangement joins TRBV24-1 to TRBJ2-1, with 8 bases that match TRBD1. Unmatched junction bases numbered 12, after V lost 8 bases and J lost 10 bases. There are 14 residues in the CDR3. Germline V gene data show CDR1 as KGHDR and CDR2 as SFDVKD. This chain's CDR3 is CATITQGAGGEQFF. CDR3 bases: TGTGCCACCATTACTCAGGGGGCGGGCGGAGAGCAGTTCTTC.

The chain has TRBV6-5 and TRBJ2-2; D is tentatively TRBD1 or TRBD2 (5 bases each). Trimming shortened V by 0 bases and J by 7 bases, and 15 bases separated the two germline ends. This CDR3 has 16 amino acids. Germline-derived CDR1 and CDR2 are MNHEY and SVGAGI. This CDR3 is CASSYSGTPGSGELFF. CDR3 DNA: TGTGCCAGCAGTTACTCTGGGACCCCCGGCAGCGGGGAGCTGTTTTTT.